What follows are 25 T cell receptor beta chains derived from one specimen sequenced in a study of cytomegalovirus exposure and HLA in healthy donors. Vbeta (60) and Jbeta (13) primers were used in the PCR. Method: immunoSEQ multiplex PCR; TCRdb's copy keeps in-frame clones and lacks some. Among more than 150,000 clones listed, 76% were seen once. The specimen sequenced was PBMCs. These TCRs come from a man between 18 and 35 years old in good health and CMV-seronegative.

This chain links TRBV14 with TRBJ2-3; D uncertain. The CDR3 length is 16 residues. From germline, CDR1 is SGHDN and CDR2 FVKESK. Between the trimmed V and J ends, which lost 0 bases and 6 bases, there was a span of 16 bases. CDR3 protein: CASSQDHGPRTDTQYF. CDR3 nucleotide sequence: TGTGCCAGCAGCCAAGACCACGGTCCAAGAACGGATACGCAGTATTTT. Looking up the rest from reference TRBV14 and TRBJ2-3 gives the full variable domain: EAGVTQFPSHSVIEKGQTVTLRCDPISGHDNLYWYRRVMGKEIKFLLHFVKESKQDESGMPNNRFLAERTGGTYSTLKVQPAELEDSGVYFCASSQDHGPRTDTQYFGPGTRLTVL.

The chain uses TRBV6-6 and TRBJ1-3, with a possible D match to TRBD1 (5 bases). Germline assignment: CDR1 MNHNY and CDR2 SVGAGI (reference sequence). The CDR3 is 16 amino acids. Trimming shortened V by 5 bases and J by 0 bases, and 14 bases separated the two germline ends. For the CDR3, the DNA is TGTGCCAGCAGTCAGGGAAGACGGAACTCTGGAAACACCATATATTTT. Translating it yields CASSQGRRNSGNTIYF.

The rearrangement joins TRBV6-1 to TRBJ2-7; the match to TRBD1 covers 10 bases. Germline V lookup: CDR1 MNHNS, CDR2 SASEGT. J lost 2 bases, V lost 4 bases, and 8 bases had no gene match. The CDR3 extends over 16 amino acids. The CDR3 DNA reads as TGTGCCAGCAGTGGTACCGGGACAGGGGTCGCCTACGAGCAGTACTTC. Its protein is CASSGTGTGVAYEQYF.

This clone has only a few counts. The chain uses TRBV27 and TRBJ1-1; TRBD1 matches 10 bases. Per the germline V gene, CDR1 is MNHEY and CDR2 is SMNVEV (reference sequence). The V and J ends lost 0 bases and 4 bases, in that order; junction bases with no gene match: 2. CDR3 length: 15 amino acids. The CDR3 DNA reads TGTGCCAGCAGTTTATCGTGGACAGGGGGCACTGAAGCTTTCTTT. Translated, it gives CASSLSWTGGTEAFF.

This chain uses TRBV2 with TRBJ2-1, with TRBD2 matching over 11 bases. Trimming removed 6 bases from V and 5 bases from J; junction bases left unmatched: 6. The V gene's germline CDR1 is SNHLY and CDR2 FYNNEI. CDR3 length equals 15 residues. CDR3 nucleotide sequence: TGTGCCAGCAGGCCCACTAGCGGGGGTCACAATGAGCAGTTCTTC. Its protein is CASRPTSGGHNEQFF.

This chain links TRBV9 with TRBJ2-3; D gene unclear. The CDR3 contains 15 residues. Germline V gene data show CDR1 as SGDLS and CDR2 as YYNGEE. The V and J ends lost 0 bases and 4 bases respectively, with 12 bases between them. The chain's CDR3 is CASSVEAYRADTQYF. The CDR3 bases are TGTGCCAGCAGCGTAGAGGCCTACCGGGCAGATACGCAGTATTTT.

This chain joins TRBV6-1 and TRBJ1-2, with 11 bases that match TRBD1. This CDR3 has 12 residues. The germline CDR1 and CDR2 sequences are MNHNS and SASEGT. V shed 7 bases and J 8 bases; nucleotides not matched to a gene: 3. CDR3 in DNA: TGTGCCAGCACGGACAGGGGGCACGGCTACACCTTC. Its protein is CASTDRGHGYTF.

The chain is built from TRBV28 and TRBJ1-4; weak D call: TRBD1 (6 bases). CDR1 and CDR2 from the germline V gene are MDHEN and SYDVKM. Between the trimmed V and J ends, which lost 1 base and 7 bases, there was a span of 19 bases. This CDR3 region has 17 residues. CDR3 nucleotide sequence: TGTGCCAGCAGTTTATCGGAGGGTTTGAGGGGGGGTGAAAAACTGTTTTTT. Protein sequence: CASSLSEGLRGGEKLFF. Full variable domain (missing parts from reference TRBV28 and TRBJ1-4): DVKVTQSSRYLVKRTGEKVFLECVQDMDHENMFWYRQDPGLGLRLIYFSYDVKMKEKGDIPEGYSVSREKKERFSLILESASTNQTSMYLCASSLSEGLRGGEKLFFGSGTQLSVL.

A word on this clone: The junction does not match germline at one end; this may be a read error. The chain has TRBV7-9 and TRBJ2-3; D may be TRBD1 (6 bases). The CDR3 consists of 15 residues. Germline CDR1 is SEHNR and CDR2 is FQNEAQ (reference sequence). The CDR3 spells CASSRAPRDTDAQYF. The DNA of the CDR3 is TGTGCCAGCTCGAGGGCCCCAAGGGACACAGATGCGCAGTATTTT.

This chain uses TRBV27 with TRBJ1-5; D is perhaps TRBD1 (6 bases). The CDR3 contains 15 residues. Germline V lookup: CDR1 MNHEY, CDR2 SMNVEV (reference sequence). V lost 4 bases and J lost 7, with 17 bases in between. The DNA for the CDR3 is TGTGCCAGCAGTTCTAACGAACCCAGGGGCCAGCCCCAGCATTTT. Its protein product is CASSSNEPRGQPQHF.

The chain recombines TRBV9 with TRBJ2-1, with D maybe TRBD2 (6 bases). The CDR3 totals 15 residues. Germline V lookup: CDR1 SGDLS, CDR2 YYNGEE. V dropped 4 bases and J dropped 10 bases, with 21 bases sitting between them. The CDR3 coding sequence is TGTGCCAGCAGCCTAGGCGGGGATCGGTTTAGGGAGCAGTTCTTC. Translated, it gives CASSLGGDRFREQFF.

The chain carries TRBV7-3 and TRBJ2-7; TRBD2 is a possible D gene (6 bases). CDR3 size: 14 residues. CDR1 is SGHTA, CDR2 FQGTGA, per germline. The ends were cut back, 3 bases at V and 1 base at J, with 10 bases in the middle. The CDR3 coding sequence is TGTGCCAGCAGCTTGGGTGGAGGGTCCTACGAGCAGTACTTC. The encoded protein is CASSLGGGSYEQYF.

V and J are TRBV6-6 and TRBJ2-2; 10 bases align to TRBD1. This CDR3 has 16 residues. J was trimmed by 7 bases and V by 2 bases; bases with no gene match: 7. CDR1 is MNHNY, CDR2 SVGAGI, per germline (reference sequence). CDR3 nucleotides: TGTGCCAGCAGTTACGGTCGGACAGGGGGGGGCGGGGAGCTGTTTTTT. It is translated as CASSYGRTGGGGELFF.

Written as DNA, the CDR3 is TGTGCCAGCAGCTTCCCGGGACAGGGGGGTGAGGGTTTCTTT. Protein: CASSFPGQGGEGFF. The rearrangement joins TRBV5-6 to TRBJ1-1, with TRBD1 matching 11 bases. The V gene end was trimmed by 2 bases and the J gene end by 13 bases; junction bases not matched to a gene: 10. This CDR3 comprises 14 residues. Germline assignment: CDR1 SGHDT and CDR2 YYEEEE.

The chain employs TRBV28 and TRBJ1-5, with 7 bases lining up with TRBD1. The CDR3 runs 15 residues. Germline V gene lookup returns CDR1 MDHEN and CDR2 SYDVKM. With 5 bases clipped from V and 3 bases from J, the junction kept 7 bases outside the gene matches. The CDR3 reads CASSPLDRSNQPQHF. CDR3 bases: TGTGCCAGCAGTCCACTGGACAGGTCCAATCAGCCCCAGCATTTT.

The V and J genes are TRBV7-2 and TRBJ2-7; D is perhaps TRBD1 (6 bases). The CDR3 totals 15 residues. Trimming stripped 1 base from V and 1 base from J, with 11 bases between. In germline, CDR1 is SGHTA, CDR2 FQGNSA. The CDR3 DNA reads as TGTGCCAGCAGCTTAGAGCCAGGGGAGTCCTACGAGCAGTACTTC. Translating gives CASSLEPGESYEQYF.

Here the CDR3 reads CAWSGTGSYSGNTIYF. CDR3 coding DNA: TGTGCCTGGAGCGGGACAGGGTCCTACTCTGGAAACACCATATATTTT. This chain uses TRBV30 with TRBJ1-3; 9 nucleotides match TRBD1. The CDR3 has 16 residues. J lost 0 bases, V lost 3 bases, and 6 bases had no gene match. From germline, CDR1 is GTSNPN and CDR2 SVGIG (reference sequence).

J is TRBJ1-3 and V is TRBV27; D perhaps matches TRBD1 (5 bases). Germline lookup yields CDR1 MNHEY and CDR2 SMNVEV (reference sequence). V was shortened by 5 bases and J by 4 bases, with 12 bases between the two germline ends. The CDR3 totals 14 residues. Here the CDR3 reads CASSPGTAGNTIYF. CDR3 nucleotides: TGTGCCAGCAGTCCCGGGACTGCAGGAAACACCATATATTTT.

V gene TRBV28 combines with J gene TRBJ1-1; D unclear. This CDR3 region has 12 residues. Germline V gives CDR1 MDHEN, CDR2 SYDVKM. V lost 5 bases to trimming and J lost 10 bases, with 14 bases between them. The CDR3 is CASSLRAAGAFF. CDR3 sequence (DNA): TGTGCCAGCAGTCTACGGGCCGCGGGAGCTTTCTTT.

The CDR3 nucleotides are TGTGCCAGCAGCCAAGATTGGCAGGGGTTCACCGGGGAGCTGTTTTTT. Its translation: CASSQDWQGFTGELFF. J is TRBJ2-2 and V is TRBV14, with a tentative D call TRBD1 (6 bases). V lost 0 bases and J lost 4, with 12 bases in between. The CDR3 totals 16 residues. The germline V gene encodes CDR1 SGHDN and CDR2 FVKESK.

This clone was seen only a few times. The CDR3 DNA sequence: TGTGCCAGTATACCAGGGAACATCCCCACTGAAGCTTTCTTT. Residues: CASIPGNIPTEAFF. The chain joins TRBV19 to TRBJ1-1; D may be TRBD1 (5 bases). The germline V gene encodes CDR1 LNHDA and CDR2 SQIVND (reference sequence). This CDR3 region has 14 residues. V gave up 7 bases and J gave up 4 bases, with 16 bases separating them.

V and J are TRBV20-1 and TRBJ2-1; D is unresolved. Germline CDR1 DFQATT, CDR2 SNEGSKA (reference sequence). CDR3 length: 10 amino acids. V lost 5 bases and J lost 7, with 6 bases in between. CDR3 bases: TGCAGTGCTCGGTGGAATGAGCAGTTCTTC. Amino acids: CSARWNEQFF.

The chain couples TRBV5-1 to TRBJ2-3; possible D gene TRBD2, 5 bases. CDR1 SGHRS and CDR2 YFSETQ come from the germline V gene. The V end was cut by 5 bases, the J end by 3 bases, with 7 bases between. The CDR3 has 12 residues. CDR3 bases: TGCGCCAGCAGATGGGAGACAGATACGCAGTATTTT. It codes for CASRWETDTQYF.

The V call is TRBV30, the J call TRBJ2-1, with a weak D call TRBD2 (5 bases). Per germline, CDR1 GTSNPN and CDR2 SVGIG (reference sequence). The germline V and J ends were trimmed by 0 bases and 9 bases, with 21 bases remaining between them. The CDR3 is made up of 16 amino acids. Written as DNA, the CDR3 is TGTGCCTGGAGTGTATTGAGTAGCGTGGTCGACGCTGAGCAGTTCTTC. Translation gives CAWSVLSSVVDAEQFF.

The sample holds a few counts of this clone. The chain uses TRBV6-1 and TRBJ2-7; unclear D gene. CDR1 is MNHNS, CDR2 SASEGT, per germline. V lost 0 bases to trimming and J lost 3 bases, with 9 bases between them. This CDR3 is built from 14 residues. The CDR3 here is CASSEALSDYEQYF. CDR3 bases: TGTGCCAGCAGTGAAGCGCTGTCAGACTACGAGCAGTACTTC.